Following are 20 T cell receptor beta chains from one sample sequenced in a study of Ad26.COV2.S vaccination and SARS-CoV-2 variants. Specified treatment: roughly 20 received Ad26.COV2.S at low or high dose, single or two shots; several received placebo; per-sample allocation not given. The samples were gathered on day 63 after the first injection of vaccine or placebo. The table came from immunoSEQ multiplex PCR; TCRdb's copy has only in-frame clones and leaves some out. The sample gives 300,000 to 400,000 clones, more than 85% of which show up once; around 5% is in the top ten. The sequencing here drew on peripheral blood, taken in a trial of Ad26.COV2.S vaccine versus placebo. These receptors were collected from a person between 18 and 65 years old who received the Ad26.COV2.S COVID-19 vaccine or a placebo.

This chain connects TRBV28 to TRBJ1-5; 11 positions agree with TRBD1. The V segment lost 3 bases and the J segment 7 bases; nucleotides outside the gene matches: 8. Germline CDR1 reads MDHEN; CDR2 reads SYDVKM. The CDR3 runs to 16 residues. Here the CDR3 DNA reads TGTGCCAGCAGTTTGAGGGGGACAGGGGGGGCACAGCCCCAGCATTTT. Encoded protein: CASSLRGTGGAQPQHF.

The chain recombines TRBV7-9 with TRBJ2-1; TRBD2 might be the D (6 bases). The CDR3 covers 13 residues. CDR1 is SEHNR and CDR2 is FQNEAQ in the germline V gene (reference sequence). V lost 7 bases and J 2 bases, leaving 9 bases between the germline ends. CDR3 DNA sequence: TGTGCCAGCACCACGGGGGCCTACAATGAGCAGTTCTTC. This sequence encodes CASTTGAYNEQFF.

V and J are TRBV9 and TRBJ2-7; 9 positions match TRBD1. Germline V CDR1 and CDR2: SGDLS, YYNGEE. Trimming took 0 bases from V and 2 from J; bases not matched to a gene: 3. CDR3 size: 15 residues. The CDR3 is CASSVEQGATYEQYF. The CDR3 DNA follows: TGTGCCAGCAGCGTAGAACAGGGGGCGACCTACGAGCAGTACTTC.

The chain joins TRBV27 to TRBJ1-6, with D perhaps TRBD1 (5 bases). Between the trimmed V and J ends, which lost 8 bases and 9 bases, there was a span of 23 bases. The CDR3 extends over 16 amino acids. CDR1 MNHEY and CDR2 SMNVEV come from the germline V gene (reference sequence). CDR3 sequence: CASYPGAGLIGSPLHF. The CDR3 DNA sequence: TGTGCCAGCTACCCTGGGGCGGGACTAATCGGTTCACCCCTCCACTTT.

This chain links TRBV10-3 with TRBJ1-1, with D perhaps TRBD1 (6 bases). In germline, CDR1 is ENHRY, CDR2 SYGVKD. The CDR3 contains 15 residues. V was cut by 2 bases and J by 1 base, with 11 bases left in between. The CDR3 coding sequence is TGTGCCATCAGTGAGGCAACGACAGGGAACACTGAAGCTTTCTTT. Amino acid sequence: CAISEATTGNTEAFF.

The CDR3 region has the DNA TGTGCCAGCAGTTTGGCATTCTCCTACGAGCAGTACTTC. It translates to CASSLAFSYEQYF. The chain joins TRBV28 to TRBJ2-7; D remains ambiguous. The CDR3 has 13 residues. Trimming took 3 bases from V and 0 from J, leaving 6 bases between them. Germline CDR1 is MDHEN and CDR2 is SYDVKM. The full variable domain, rest sourced from reference TRBV28 and TRBJ2-7, is DVKVTQSSRYLVKRTGEKVFLECVQDMDHENMFWYRQDPGLGLRLIYFSYDVKMKEKGDIPEGYSVSREKKERFSLILESASTNQTSMYLCASSLAFSYEQYFGPGTRLTVT.

The V gene is TRBV5-1, the J gene TRBJ2-3; D gene uncertain. From germline, CDR1 is SGHRS and CDR2 YFSETQ. This CDR3 has 13 amino acids. Trimming removed 4 bases from V and 2 bases from J, with 8 bases in between. The CDR3 sequence is CASSLGTTDTQYF. Here the CDR3 DNA reads TGCGCCAGCAGCCTTGGAACCACAGATACGCAGTATTTT. The full variable domain, its missing parts supplied by reference TRBV5-1 and TRBJ2-3, is KAGVTQTPRYLIKTRGQQVTLSCSPISGHRSVSWYQQTPGQGLQFLFEYFSETQRNKGNFPGRFSGRQFSNSRSEMNVSTLELGDSALYLCASSLGTTDTQYFGPGTRLTVL.

V and J are TRBV6-5 and TRBJ1-1, with 7 bases that match TRBD1. V shed 7 bases, J shed 1 base, and the junction held 6 bases outside the gene matches. Germline V CDR1 and CDR2: MNHEY, SVGAGI. The CDR3 sequence is 14 residues long. CDR3 bases: TGTGCCAGCAAATGGGACAGAGGGAACACTGAAGCTTTCTTT. Translation: CASKWDRGNTEAFF.

The chain has TRBV3-1 (or the pseudogene TRBV3-2) and TRBJ2-4; D call uncertain. Trimming shortened V by 2 bases and J by 6 bases, and 8 bases separated the two germline ends. The CDR3 consists of 13 residues. The germline CDR1 and CDR2 sequences are LGHDT and YNNKEL (reference sequence). The CDR3 DNA reads as TGTGCCAGCAGCCAAAGTCCGCTAAACATTCAGTACTTC. Translation gives CASSQSPLNIQYF.

V is TRBV9 and J is TRBJ2-7; D gene uncertain. Trimming shortened V by 1 base and J by 0 bases, and 11 bases separated the two germline ends. The CDR3 runs 15 residues. CDR1 SGDLS and CDR2 YYNGEE come from the germline V gene. The chain's CDR3 is CASSVSAVSSYEQYF. The CDR3 bases are TGTGCCAGCAGCGTATCTGCAGTGAGCTCCTACGAGCAGTACTTC.

V and J are TRBV6-2 or TRBV6-3 and TRBJ1-6, with D possibly matching TRBD1 (5 bases). The CDR3 loop spans 19 amino acids. Germline CDR1 MNHEY, CDR2 SVGEGT. Trimming shortened V by 2 bases and J by 0 bases, and 17 bases separated the two germline ends. CDR3 sequence (DNA): TGTGCCAGCAGTTACGTCGCGGTAGACGGGGGCTCCTATAATTCACCCCTCCACTTT. Its protein is CASSYVAVDGGSYNSPLHF.

The rearrangement links TRBV14 to TRBJ2-5; no clear D gene. Deletions cut 1 base from V and 5 bases from J, with 11 bases between. The CDR3 consists of 14 residues. CDR1 and CDR2 from the germline V gene are SGHDN and FVKESK. The CDR3 region has the DNA TGTGCCAGCAGCCAAGCGAGGTACGCTGAGACCCAGTACTTC. Protein: CASSQARYAETQYF.

The CDR3 loop reads CASSWTSGGESSYEQYF. CDR3 nucleotides: TGTGCCAGCAGCTGGACTAGCGGGGGGGAGAGCTCCTACGAGCAGTACTTC. The V call is TRBV5-4, the J call TRBJ2-7; TRBD2 agrees at 15 bases. The CDR3 is made up of 17 amino acids. Germline CDR1 reads SGHNT; CDR2 reads YYREEE (reference sequence). V lost 3 bases to trimming and J lost 0 bases; unmatched junction nucleotides: 4.

The gene calls are TRBV7-9 and TRBJ1-5, with a tentative D call TRBD1 (6 bases). CDR1 SEHNR and CDR2 FQNEAQ come from the germline V gene (reference sequence). The CDR3 has 14 residues. Trimming took off 1 base at V and 5 bases at J, with 9 bases between the two ends. CDR3 bases: TGTGCCAGCAGCTTAGACAGGGAGGATCAGCCCCAGCATTTT. Its protein is CASSLDREDQPQHF.

The chain has TRBV30 and TRBJ1-1; possible D gene TRBD1, 6 bases. V was shortened by 1 base and J by 5 bases, with 23 bases between the two germline ends. Germline-derived CDR1 and CDR2 are GTSNPN and SVGIG (reference sequence). The CDR3 totals 17 residues. The CDR3 nucleotides read TGTGCCTGGAGTGCCTTCCTATCCGGGACACTGGAAACTGAAGCTTTCTTT. Its protein is CAWSAFLSGTLETEAFF. The full variable domain, in which reference TRBV30 and TRBJ1-1 provide the parts outside the CDR3, is SQTIHQWPATLVQPVGSPLSLECTVEGTSNPNLYWYRQAAGRGLQLLFYSVGIGQISSEVPQNLSASRPQDRQFILSSKKLLLSDSGFYLCAWSAFLSGTLETEAFFGQGTRLTVV.

The V call is TRBV11-2, the J call TRBJ2-2; D may match TRBD1 or TRBD2 (6 bases each). The CDR3 extends over 17 amino acids. The V gene lost 5 bases and the J gene lost 0 bases, with 16 bases spanning the gap. Germline CDR1 is SGHAT and CDR2 is FQNNGV. The CDR3 region is CASSKAWGATNTGELFF. The CDR3 nucleotides read TGTGCCAGCAGCAAAGCGTGGGGGGCCACGAACACCGGGGAGCTGTTTTTT.

The V and J genes are TRBV2 and TRBJ2-5, with 7 bases that match TRBD1. This CDR3 comprises 14 residues. With V trimmed by 4 bases and J by 4 bases, 6 bases remained unmatched. The germline gives CDR1 SNHLY, CDR2 FYNNEI. The CDR3 loop reads CASSVPGQLETQYF. The CDR3 coding sequence is TGTGCCAGCAGTGTTCCGGGACAGCTAGAGACCCAGTACTTC.

The V gene is TRBV18, the J gene TRBJ2-5; D possibly corresponds to TRBD2 (6 bases). The CDR3 has 14 amino acids. Germline lookup yields CDR1 KGHSH and CDR2 LQKENI. The ends were cut back, 3 bases at V and 5 bases at J, with 13 bases in the middle. Here the CDR3 DNA reads TGTGCCAGCTCACCTGCACGGACTAAGGAGACCCAGTACTTC. Translation: CASSPARTKETQYF.

The chain links TRBV20-1 to TRBJ1-2; D remains unclear. Trimming removed 3 bases from V and 2 bases from J, with 10 bases in between. This CDR3 has 13 residues. CDR1 and CDR2 from the germline V gene are DFQATT and SNEGSKA (reference sequence). For the CDR3, the DNA is TGCAGTGCTAGTGACGCTCAAAACTATGGCTACACCTTC. Protein sequence: CSASDAQNYGYTF.

The chain carries TRBV7-2 and TRBJ1-3; D ambiguous. Germline-derived CDR1 and CDR2 are SGHTA and FQGNSA. The CDR3 is 13 amino acids. Trimming stripped 2 bases from V and 8 bases from J, with 10 bases between. The CDR3 coding sequence is TGTGCCAGCAGCTTACTCTACCCGCACACCATATATTTT. It translates to CASSLLYPHTIYF.